This TCR beta chain was identified during a study of blood T cell repertoires in COVID-19. Overall study: Samples came from the United States, Italy and Spain, spanning acute and convalescent COVID-19. PBMCs, B-cell-depleted T cells, or T cells were the source of the cDNA or gDNA that made up the material.

As originally analysed: Using reference gene primer amplification, nucleated cell counts were estimated. Profiling relied on immunoSEQ multiplex PCR, and the TCRdb table lists in-frame clones only, not all of them. The D gene and trimming were derived from the DNA, and the V and J assignments and clone size from that table. Of 120,000 to 150,000 clones in the sample, roughly 87% were seen once. This CDR3 has 14 residues. CDR1 is SGDLS and CDR2 is YYNGEE in the germline V gene. Trimming cost V 0 bases and J 5 bases, with 9 bases left between them. The sample comprised peripheral blood. The receptor's source is a human donor in a cohort sampled during active COVID-19. V usage is TRBV9 and J usage is TRBJ2-1; tentatively, D is TRBD1 (5 bases). CDR3 region: CASSVETVDNEQFF. CDR3 DNA sequence: TGTGCCAGCAGCGTAGAGACAGTAGACAATGAGCAGTTCTTC.